This TCR beta chain is drawn from a study of blood T cells in healthy people across ages. Trimming stripped 1 base from V and 9 bases from J, with 16 bases between. The CDR3 consists of 15 residues. Per the germline V gene, CDR1 is LGHDT and CDR2 is YNNKEL (reference sequence). Next came a second PCR, run for about 6 to 12 cycles, which used a sample-barcoded 5' primer along with a J-beta primer mix. TCRdb processed the 5' RACE reads anew with MiXCR; each CDR3 protein has one entry. The data show approximately 690,000 distinct CDR3 sequences, with less than 45% seen just once and 25% to 35% held by the top ten. Findings and limits, study-wide: Researchers deemed the diversity estimates from one million T cells underestimates.

As regards this clonotype: What it binds is not known.

The source is a man aged 80 or over in good health. The rearrangement links TRBV3-1 to TRBJ2-1; tentatively, D is TRBD2 (5 bases). Specimen: blood. The CDR3 sequence: CASSQGRGSLAEQFF. As DNA, the CDR3 is TGTGCCAGCAGCCAAGGTCGGGGTAGCTTGGCTGAGCAGTTCTTC.